Presented here are 6 T cell receptor beta chains from one specimen sequenced in a study of blood T cell repertoires in COVID-19. Only in-frame clones appear in the TCRdb table, and some are missing; sequencing was by immunoSEQ multiplex PCR. The sample carries about 370,000 clones, 87% recorded once. The sequenced material came from peripheral blood. All receptors come from a woman in her 30s with COVID-19, enrolled during active disease.

V usage is TRBV5-6 and J usage is TRBJ1-6, with D perhaps matching TRBD1 (5 bases). There are 14 residues in the CDR3. Trimming pared 1 base from V and 8 bases from J, leaving 10 bases between. Germline lookup yields CDR1 SGHDT and CDR2 YYEEEE. CDR3 protein: CASSLRGMDSPLHF. As DNA, the CDR3 is TGTGCCAGCAGCTTGCGGGGGATGGATTCACCCCTCCACTTT.

V and J are TRBV2 and TRBJ1-4, with D perhaps TRBD1 (5 bases). V was cut by 8 bases and J by 5 bases, with 15 bases left in between. CDR3 length: 14 amino acids. Per germline, CDR1 SNHLY and CDR2 FYNNEI. The CDR3 DNA reads TGTGCCAGCGGGGCTGGGTATTCCAATGAAAAACTGTTTTTT. Translation: CASGAGYSNEKLFF.

V usage is TRBV6-5 and J usage is TRBJ2-4, with 7 nucleotides matching TRBD1. Losses at the gene ends were 6 bases for V and 5 bases for J; bases not matched to a gene: 7. The CDR3 consists of 14 residues. Germline CDR1 is MNHEY and CDR2 is SVGAGI. The CDR3 loop is CASSPLGTENIQYF. CDR3 DNA sequence: TGTGCCAGCAGCCCACTGGGGACAGAAAACATTCAGTACTTC.

The V call is TRBV6-2 or TRBV6-3, the J call TRBJ1-1; TRBD1 matches at 7 bases. There are 14 residues in the CDR3. With 4 bases clipped from V and 1 base from J, the junction kept 3 bases outside the gene matches. Germline V gene sequence: CDR1 MNHEY, CDR2 SVGEGT. CDR3 bases: TGTGCCAGCAGTTTGTCAGGGGGGAACACTGAAGCTTTCTTT. This sequence encodes CASSLSGGNTEAFF.

In this sample, this clone turned up once. The V call is TRBV6-2 or TRBV6-3, the J call TRBJ2-5, with D maybe TRBD2 (5 bases). Trimming removed 5 bases from V and 5 bases from J, with 12 bases in between. Germline values: CDR1 MNHEY, CDR2 SVGEGT. CDR3 length: 13 amino acids. The CDR3 region is CASSAGLGETQYF. The CDR3 nucleotides are TGTGCCAGCAGTGCTGGACTGGGGGAGACCCAGTACTTC.

The rearrangement uses TRBV27 and TRBJ1-1; maybe TRBD1 (6 bases). The germline V and J ends were trimmed by 8 bases and 4 bases, with 20 bases remaining between them. CDR1 and CDR2 from the germline V gene are MNHEY and SMNVEV (reference sequence). The CDR3 has 15 amino acids. The CDR3 DNA sequence: TGTGCCAGCGCGTTTTGGAGGGGGGGGCTCACTGAAGCTTTCTTT. This encodes CASAFWRGGLTEAFF.